These 25 T cell receptor beta chains were all obtained from the same sample, sequenced in a study of blood T cell repertoires in COVID-19. Clones were sequenced by immunoSEQ multiplex PCR, and TCRdb holds only the in-frame ones, with some missing. The sample has 250,000 or so clones, over 80% seen once. Material: PBMCs or T cells enriched from blood (not recorded which). These receptors originate from a man aged 45 to 65 who had been exposed to COVID-19.

With respect to this clone: The same CDR3 arises from other DNA sequences in this sample as well. The rearrangement uses TRBV6-5 and TRBJ1-6; D may be TRBD1 (5 bases). V gave up 2 bases and J gave up 4 bases, with 12 bases separating them. Germline V gene lookup returns CDR1 MNHEY and CDR2 SVGAGI. This CDR3 has 16 amino acids. DNA for the CDR3: TGTGCCAGCAGTTACCGGGGGACGGCATATAATTCACCCCTCCACTTT. Residues: CASSYRGTAYNSPLHF.

The gene calls are TRBV28 and TRBJ1-2, with D hard to call. V lost 0 bases and J lost 4, with 12 bases in between. Germline V CDR1 and CDR2: MDHEN, SYDVKM. CDR3 size: 15 residues. CDR3 protein: CASSLWQQFLYGYTF. The CDR3 DNA is TGTGCCAGCAGTTTATGGCAACAGTTCCTCTATGGCTACACCTTC.

The chain couples TRBV27 to TRBJ1-5; TRBD1 agrees at 7 bases. With 6 bases clipped from V and 9 bases from J, the junction kept 11 bases outside the gene matches. Germline-derived CDR1 and CDR2 are MNHEY and SMNVEV (reference sequence). This CDR3 spans 14 amino acids. CDR3 DNA sequence: TGTGCCAGCAGAAAGGGGGCTTGGGAAGGGCCCCAGCATTTT. Translating gives CASRKGAWEGPQHF.

The V and J genes are TRBV5-1 and TRBJ2-1; TRBD2 is a possible D gene (6 bases). Looked up from germline, CDR1 is SGHRS and CDR2 is YFSETQ. The CDR3 sequence is 16 residues long. The V and J ends lost 0 bases and 2 bases respectively, with 12 bases between them. CDR3 in amino acids: CASSLAPGLAYNEQFF. CDR3 bases: TGCGCCAGCAGCTTGGCTCCGGGACTGGCCTACAATGAGCAGTTCTTC.

Here the CDR3 DNA reads TGCGCCAGCAGCTTGGATTTGACAGGGGGTAATGAAAAACTGTTTTTT. Protein: CASSLDLTGGNEKLFF. The J gene is TRBJ1-4, the V gene TRBV5-1, with 9 bases matching TRBD1. V dropped 0 bases and J dropped 4; count of bases not matched to a gene: 4. Germline CDR1 is SGHRS and CDR2 is YFSETQ. The CDR3 consists of 16 residues.

The chain is built from TRBV12-3 or TRBV12-4 and TRBJ1-2, with D possibly matching TRBD1 (6 bases). This CDR3 has 12 residues. Trimming cost V 6 bases and J 7 bases, with 12 bases left between them. DNA for the CDR3: TGTGCCAGCAGGCAACAGGGTAGTGGCTACACCTTC. Translation gives CASRQQGSGYTF.

This clone was observed once. The chain combines TRBV28 with TRBJ2-3, with 13 bases identical to TRBD2. With 6 bases clipped from V and 0 bases from J, the junction kept 18 bases outside the gene matches. Germline-derived CDR1 and CDR2 are MDHEN and SYDVKM. This CDR3 is 21 amino acids long. The DNA for the CDR3 is TGTGCCAGCAGCTTACATTTCCAAGCGGGACTAGCGGGGACTAGCACAGATACGCAGTATTTT. Amino acids: CASSLHFQAGLAGTSTDTQYF.

V gene TRBV28 combines with J gene TRBJ2-7; 11 nucleotides match TRBD2. J gave up 3 bases and V 5 bases, and 9 bases lay outside the gene matches. Germline values: CDR1 MDHEN, CDR2 SYDVKM. The CDR3 length is 16 residues. CDR3 residues: CASSPGGTSGHYEQYV. In DNA, the CDR3 is TGTGCCAGCAGTCCGGGGGGGACTAGCGGCCACTACGAGCAGTACGTC.

This clone was counted a few times. Other DNA sequences from this sample encode an identical CDR3 as well. The chain joins TRBV7-3 to TRBJ2-1; TRBD2 matches 7 bases. CDR1 is SGHTA and CDR2 is FQGTGA in the germline V gene. After removal of 3 bases from V and 6 bases from J, the junction contained 5 bases not matched to a gene. The CDR3 sequence is 14 residues long. The chain's CDR3 is CASSLELASNEQFF. CDR3 coding DNA: TGTGCCAGCAGCTTGGAACTAGCGAGCAATGAGCAGTTCTTC. The variable domain in full, completed from reference TRBV7-3 and TRBJ2-1, reads GAGVSQTPSNKVTEKGKYVELRCDPISGHTALYWYRQSLGQGPEFLIYFQGTGAADDSGLPNDRFFAVRPEGSVSTLKIQRTERGDSAVYLCASSLELASNEQFFGPGTRLTVL.

The CDR3 region is CASSTPYRGRRTNEKLFF. The CDR3 nucleotides read TGTGCCAGCAGCACACCATACAGGGGAAGGAGGACTAATGAAAAACTGTTTTTT. The rearrangement joins TRBV11-3 to TRBJ1-4, with 7 nucleotides matching TRBD1. This CDR3 contains 18 residues. The V gene's germline CDR1 is SGHNT and CDR2 YENEEA. The J segment lost 2 bases and the V segment lost 5 bases, leaving 14 bases of the junction unmatched.

This chain joins TRBV28 and TRBJ1-2; 10 bases match TRBD1. This CDR3 comprises 16 residues. Per germline, CDR1 MDHEN and CDR2 SYDVKM. V shed 7 bases, J shed 4 bases, and the junction held 12 bases outside the gene matches. The CDR3 DNA follows: TGTGCCAGCAAGTTATTCCGGACAGGGGGGAGCTATGGCTACACCTTC. Translated, it gives CASKLFRTGGSYGYTF.

The chain has TRBV18 and TRBJ1-2; 7 bases agree with TRBD1. Germline CDR1 is KGHSH and CDR2 is LQKENI. Trimming removed 0 bases from V and 7 bases from J; junction bases left unmatched: 5. The CDR3 is 14 amino acids. The CDR3 bases are TGTGCCAGCTCACCACCGGCTGGGACAGTTGGCTACACCTTC. Residues: CASSPPAGTVGYTF.

The chain joins TRBV30 to TRBJ1-2; 7 bases are shared with TRBD1. From germline, CDR1 is GTSNPN and CDR2 SVGIG (reference sequence). The CDR3 spans 13 residues. J gave up 5 bases and V 2 bases, and 5 bases lay outside the gene matches. DNA of the CDR3: TGTGCCTGGAGTACGGGGACAGCTTATGGCTACACCTTC. It is translated as CAWSTGTAYGYTF.

The chain links TRBV5-1 to TRBJ1-3; D unresolved. V was trimmed by 4 bases and J by 4 bases, leaving 15 bases between them. CDR1 and CDR2 (germline): SGHRS, YFSETQ. This CDR3 has 15 residues. The CDR3 coding sequence is TGCGCCAGCAGCGAAACTGGGCCAGCAGGAAACACCATATATTTT. Protein sequence: CASSETGPAGNTIYF.

CDR3 DNA sequence: TGTGCTAGTGCCCGGGACAGCTATGGCTACACCTTC. This encodes CASARDSYGYTF. The gene calls are TRBV12-5 and TRBJ1-2; 7 positions match TRBD1. Unmatched junction bases numbered 3, after V lost 7 bases and J lost 4 bases. Germline loops: CDR1 LGHNT, CDR2 FRNRAP. The CDR3 consists of 12 residues.

J is TRBJ1-1 and V is TRBV18; TRBD1 matches 8 bases. J was trimmed by 8 bases and V by 6 bases; bases with no gene match: 8. The CDR3 is 13 residues long. Per germline, CDR1 KGHSH and CDR2 LQKENI. The CDR3 is CASSLTQGAEAFF. The CDR3 DNA reads as TGTGCCAGCTCCCTCACCCAGGGGGCGGAAGCTTTCTTT.

The chain recombines TRBV5-1 with TRBJ1-1; TRBD1 aligns across 7 bases. The length of the CDR3 is 14 residues. J was trimmed by 3 bases and V by 9 bases; bases with no gene match: 11. Germline V gene data show CDR1 as SGHRS and CDR2 as YFSETQ. Written as DNA, the CDR3 is TGCGCCACCTCGCTGAGGGGGCGGGACACTGAAGCTTTCTTT. This codes for CATSLRGRDTEAFF.

J is TRBJ2-5 and V is TRBV29-1, with TRBD1 as a possible D gene (6 bases). The CDR3 loop spans 13 amino acids. Deletions cut 3 bases from V and 5 bases from J, with 13 bases between. CDR1 is SQVTM and CDR2 is ANQGSEA in the germline V gene. DNA for the CDR3: TGCAGCGTTGAGAGGGGGAGCGAGGAGACCCAGTACTTC. Translating it yields CSVERGSEETQYF.

The chain employs TRBV9 and TRBJ1-2; 7 bases line up with TRBD1. This CDR3 has 14 amino acids. CDR1 and CDR2 from the germline V gene are SGDLS and YYNGEE. Trimming removed 2 bases from V and 8 bases from J; junction bases left unmatched: 9. CDR3 sequence reads: CASSVDRVRGGYTF. In nucleotides, the CDR3 is TGTGCCAGCAGCGTTGACAGGGTGAGGGGAGGCTACACCTTC.

The chain recombines TRBV15 with TRBJ2-2; 8 bases map to TRBD2. CDR3 length: 14 residues. V lost 5 bases, J lost 6 bases, and 5 bases stayed unmatched. CDR1 is LNHNV, CDR2 YYDKDF, per germline (reference sequence). CDR3 nucleotide sequence: TGTGCCACCAGCCGGGGGGGGGTGGCCGGGGAGCTGTTTTTT. Translating it yields CATSRGGVAGELFF.

CDR3: CASSARLAGQETQYF. The CDR3 DNA reads TGTGCCAGCAGCGCAAGACTAGCGGGGCAAGAGACCCAGTACTTC. The J gene is TRBJ2-5, the V gene TRBV5-4, with TRBD2 identical over 11 bases. This CDR3 contains 15 residues. The germline gives CDR1 SGHNT, CDR2 YYREEE (reference sequence). The V gene end was trimmed by 4 bases and the J gene end by 2 bases; junction bases not matched to a gene: 4.

This CDR3 is CASSLYSTDPYGYTF. The CDR3 DNA reads TGTGCCAGCAGTTTATATTCGACAGATCCCTATGGCTACACCTTC. The J gene is TRBJ1-2, the V gene TRBV27, with TRBD1 as a possible D gene (5 bases). The CDR3 covers 15 residues. The germline CDR1 and CDR2 sequences are MNHEY and SMNVEV (reference sequence). V lost 1 base and J 4 bases, leaving 13 bases between the germline ends.

The V gene is TRBV28, the J gene TRBJ1-3; TRBD1 aligns across 12 bases. The germline gives CDR1 MDHEN, CDR2 SYDVKM. V lost 3 bases and J lost 7; bases outside the gene matches: 10. This CDR3 is built from 17 residues. CDR3 protein: CASSFRGSGQGANTIYF. CDR3 DNA: TGTGCCAGCAGTTTTCGTGGTTCGGGACAGGGGGCGAACACCATATATTTT.

This clone was recorded only once. The chain is built from TRBV7-2 and TRBJ2-1; maybe TRBD2 (5 bases). Per germline, CDR1 SGHTA and CDR2 FQGNSA. The CDR3 loop spans 15 amino acids. The V and J ends lost 3 bases and 7 bases respectively, with 16 bases between them. CDR3 sequence: CASSLGVYRRNEQFF. As DNA, the CDR3 is TGTGCCAGCAGCTTGGGAGTCTACCGGCGGAATGAGCAGTTCTTC.

The chain combines TRBV19 with TRBJ1-2; TRBD1 matches at 10 bases. Germline V gives CDR1 LNHDA, CDR2 SQIVND (reference sequence). The CDR3 extends over 14 amino acids. J lost 8 bases, V lost 5 bases, and 8 bases had no gene match. The CDR3 loop is CASSSGQGVRGYTF. In nucleotides, the CDR3 is TGTGCCAGTAGTTCCGGACAGGGGGTACGGGGCTACACCTTC.